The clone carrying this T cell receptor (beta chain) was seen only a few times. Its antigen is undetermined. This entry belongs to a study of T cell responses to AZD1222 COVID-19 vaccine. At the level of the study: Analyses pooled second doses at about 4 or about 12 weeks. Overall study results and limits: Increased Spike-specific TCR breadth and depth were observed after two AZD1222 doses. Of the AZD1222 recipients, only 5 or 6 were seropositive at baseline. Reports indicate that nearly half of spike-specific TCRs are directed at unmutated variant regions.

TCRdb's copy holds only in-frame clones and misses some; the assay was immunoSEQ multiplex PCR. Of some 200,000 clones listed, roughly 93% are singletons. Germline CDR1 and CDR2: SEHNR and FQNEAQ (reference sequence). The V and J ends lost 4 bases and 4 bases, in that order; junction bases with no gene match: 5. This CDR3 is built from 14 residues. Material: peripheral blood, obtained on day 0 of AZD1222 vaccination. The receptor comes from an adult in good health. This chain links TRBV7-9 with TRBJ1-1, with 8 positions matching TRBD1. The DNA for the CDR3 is TGTGCCAGCAGCTCAAGAACAGGGGGCACTGAAGCTTTCTTT. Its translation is CASSSRTGGTEAFF.